Listed below are T cell receptor beta chains from one sample, sequenced in a study of technical replicates of blood from a few donors. Sequencing was performed with immunoSEQ multiplex PCR; in TCRdb, only in-frame clones are kept and a portion is missing. There are tens of thousands of clones in the sample; roughly 97% occur only once, and around 0.22% lies in the top ten. The specimen was T cells isolated from PBMCs. The receptors shown here come from a human donor in good health. Each CDR3 is given with its conserved first and last residue. A D gene is named only where the DNA matches it firmly. Only part of the rows carry a size: once, few, many, or a class if the clone is expanded.

V gene	J gene	clone size	D gene	CDR3 protein	CDR3 DNA
TRBV5-1	TRBJ2-7	NA	TRBD1	CASRREDRGYEQYF	TGCGCCAGCAGAAGGGAGGACAGGGGTTACGAGCAGTACTTC
TRBV7-6	TRBJ2-7	NA	TRBD2	CASSPSGSLYEQYF	TGTGCCAGCAGCCCTAGCGGGAGCCTTTACGAGCAGTACTTC
TRBV5-1	TRBJ2-1	NA	TRBD1	CASSSTGGFNEQFF	TGCGCCAGCAGCTCGACAGGGGGGTTTAATGAGCAGTTCTTC
TRBV7-6	TRBJ2-3	NA	NA	CASSLGRTRGSADTQYF	TGTGCCAGCAGCTTAGGTCGAACGCGGGGAAGTGCAGATACGCAGTATTTT
TRBV5-6	TRBJ1-1	few	NA	CASSYGTEDTEAFF	TGTGCCAGCAGCTACGGGACTGAGGACACTGAAGCTTTCTTT
TRBV27	TRBJ1-1	NA	NA	CASSPTGVIDTEAFF	TGTGCCAGCAGTCCCACCGGGGTAATCGACACTGAAGCTTTCTTT
TRBV29-1	TRBJ2-1	NA	TRBD2	CSALAGSVEQFF	TGCAGCGCACTAGCGGGATCGGTTGAGCAGTTCTTC
TRBV7-9	TRBJ2-7	NA	TRBD1	CASSGRDSSYEQYF	TGTGCCAGCAGCGGCCGGGACAGCTCCTACGAGCAGTACTTC
TRBV6-4	TRBJ2-5	NA	NA	CASHRGTSQETQYF	TGTGCCAGCCATCGAGGGACTTCCCAAGAGACCCAGTACTTC
TRBV6-5	TRBJ1-5	NA	NA	CAAGRSQPQHF	TGTGCCGCCGGTAGGAGTCAGCCCCAGCATTTT
TRBV7-2	TRBJ1-6	NA	NA	CASSLDGRSNSPLHF	TGTGCCAGCAGCTTAGACGGGAGATCTAATTCACCCCTCCACTTT
TRBV4-2	TRBJ2-7	NA	TRBD1	CASSQAGRGQGFYEQYF	TGTGCCAGCAGCCAAGCAGGAAGGGGACAGGGGTTCTACGAGCAGTACTTC
TRBV5-1	TRBJ1-1	NA	TRBD1	CASSSQGAFGNTEAFF	TGCGCCAGCAGCTCGCAGGGGGCGTTTGGGAACACTGAAGCTTTCTTT
TRBV28	TRBJ2-7	NA	TRBD2	CASLFLAGASYEQYF	TGTGCCAGCCTCTTTTTAGCGGGAGCCTCCTACGAGCAGTACTTC
TRBV7-6	TRBJ2-1	NA	NA	CASSFIDFTGNEQFF	TGTGCCAGCAGCTTCATTGACTTCACGGGCAATGAGCAGTTCTTC
TRBV4-1	TRBJ1-1	NA	NA	CASSQPQEYMNTEAFF	TGCGCCAGCAGCCAACCACAGGAATACATGAACACTGAAGCTTTCTTT